These T cell receptor beta chains were read from a single sample in a study of control samples from healthy donors and cancer patients. Only in-frame clones appear in the TCRdb table, and some are missing; sequencing was by immunoSEQ multiplex PCR. This table holds roughly 50,000 clones, nearly 96% found once. Sequencing was performed on blood. The receptors were gathered from a woman aged 25 to 39 in good health. CDR3s include the opening cysteine and the closing phenylalanine or tryptophan. A D gene is named only where the DNA matches it firmly. The listing skips clone size in some rows; elsewhere it reads once, few, many or a size class.

V gene: TRBV30; J gene: TRBJ2-1; D gene: .; clone size: few; CDR3 DNA: TGTGCCTGGGCGAGACCCGGGGGATACTACAATGAGCAGTTCTTC; CDR3 protein: CAWARPGGYYNEQFF
V gene: TRBV5-5; J gene: TRBJ2-2; D gene: TRBD1; clone size: .; CDR3 DNA: TGTGCCAGCAGCCGGGACAGGGGGCATTGGACCGGGGAGCTGTTTTTT; CDR3 protein: CASSRDRGHWTGELFF
V gene: TRBV10-3; J gene: TRBJ2-4; D gene: .; clone size: .; CDR3 DNA: TGTGCCATCAGTGAGAACACAGAAAACATTCAGTACTTC; CDR3 protein: CAISENTENIQYF
V gene: TRBV18; J gene: TRBJ2-2; D gene: TRBD1; clone size: .; CDR3 DNA: TGTGCCAGCTCACTCGGACAGGGCAGCACCGGGGAGCTGTTTTTT; CDR3 protein: CASSLGQGSTGELFF
V gene: TRBV20-1; J gene: TRBJ2-3; D gene: .; clone size: .; CDR3 DNA: TGCAGTGCCCGAAAAACAGATACGCAGTATTTT; CDR3 protein: CSARKTDTQYF
V gene: TRBV5-4; J gene: TRBJ2-2; D gene: .; clone size: once; CDR3 DNA: TGTGCCAGCAGCTTGGGGCAGGCGGGCAGCGGGGAGCTGTTTTTT; CDR3 protein: CASSLGQAGSGELFF
V gene: TRBV30; J gene: TRBJ2-1; D gene: .; clone size: .; CDR3 DNA: TGTGCCTGGAGTGCCAGGGAATACAATGAGCAGTTCTTC; CDR3 protein: CAWSAREYNEQFF
V gene: TRBV5-4; J gene: TRBJ2-5; D gene: .; clone size: .; CDR3 DNA: TGTGCCAGCAGCTTGGGTCAGGGAGAGACCCAGTACTTC; CDR3 protein: CASSLGQGETQYF
V gene: TRBV30; J gene: TRBJ1-1; D gene: .; clone size: .; CDR3 DNA: TGTGCCTGGGGAGAGGTGAACACTGAAGCTTTCTTT; CDR3 protein: CAWGEVNTEAFF
V gene: TRBV5-6; J gene: TRBJ2-7; D gene: .; clone size: .; CDR3 DNA: TGTGCCAGCAGCCCCCAGGGGGCGGGAGGGAGCGAGCAGTACTTC; CDR3 protein: CASSPQGAGGSEQYF
V gene: TRBV20-1; J gene: TRBJ2-7; D gene: TRBD2; clone size: .; CDR3 DNA: TGCAGTGCTAGTAGGGCTAGCGGGAGACGTTACGAGCAGTACTTC; CDR3 protein: CSASRASGRRYEQYF
V gene: TRBV27; J gene: TRBJ1-1; D gene: TRBD1; clone size: .; CDR3 DNA: TGTGCCAGCAGTTCCTTCTGGGACAGGGGTCAGGGCACTGAAGCTTTCTTT; CDR3 protein: CASSSFWDRGQGTEAFF
V gene: TRBV15; J gene: TRBJ1-6; D gene: .; clone size: once; CDR3 DNA: TGTGCCACCAGCAGAGAGGTGGGGTACGATTCACCCCTCCACTTT; CDR3 protein: CATSREVGYDSPLHF
V gene: TRBV6-2/TRBV6-3; J gene: TRBJ2-7; D gene: TRBD2; clone size: .; CDR3 DNA: TGTGCCAGCAGCGCCGGGTCCCTAGCGGAGGGCTACGAGCAGTACTTC; CDR3 protein: CASSAGSLAEGYEQYF
V gene: TRBV27; J gene: TRBJ1-2; D gene: TRBD1; clone size: .; CDR3 DNA: TGTGCCAGCAGCCAACAGGGGTTTAACTATGGCTACACCTTC; CDR3 protein: CASSQQGFNYGYTF
V gene: TRBV28; J gene: TRBJ1-3; D gene: .; clone size: .; CDR3 DNA: TGTGCCAGCAGTCTAACAGGGTCTGGAAACACCATATATTTT; CDR3 protein: CASSLTGSGNTIYF
V gene: TRBV6-5; J gene: TRBJ1-4; D gene: .; clone size: .; CDR3 DNA: TGTGCCAGCGGAAGGCATGAAAAACTGTTTTTT; CDR3 protein: CASGRHEKLFF
V gene: TRBV28; J gene: TRBJ2-3; D gene: TRBD2; clone size: .; CDR3 DNA: TGTGCCAGCAGCGAAGCGGGAGGAACAGAAGATACGCAGTATTTT; CDR3 protein: CASSEAGGTEDTQYF
V gene: TRBV7-9; J gene: TRBJ2-4; D gene: TRBD1; clone size: .; CDR3 DNA: TGTGCCAGCAGTCAACCGGGACAGGGACCCAAAAACATTCAGTACTTC; CDR3 protein: CASSQPGQGPKNIQYF
V gene: TRBV7-3; J gene: TRBJ1-2; D gene: .; clone size: .; CDR3 DNA: TGTGCCAGCAGCGGGGGACCGCTACCTTTCTATGGCTACACCTTC; CDR3 protein: CASSGGPLPFYGYTF
V gene: TRBV4-1; J gene: TRBJ2-7; D gene: .; clone size: once; CDR3 DNA: TGCGCCAGCAGCCAGGAAGACAGGTCATCCTACGAGCAGTACTTT; CDR3 protein: CASSQEDRSSYEQYF
V gene: TRBV19; J gene: TRBJ1-5; D gene: .; clone size: once; CDR3 DNA: TGTGCCAGTAGGGAACAGACCAATCAGCCCCAGCATTTT; CDR3 protein: CASREQTNQPQHF
V gene: TRBV5-1; J gene: TRBJ1-2; D gene: .; clone size: .; CDR3 DNA: TGCGCCAGCAGCTTGACCCAAGGGGGAGCTAACTATGGCTACACCTTC; CDR3 protein: CASSLTQGGANYGYTF
V gene: TRBV6-5; J gene: TRBJ2-7; D gene: .; clone size: .; CDR3 DNA: TGTGCCAGCAGTACCACCGGGACATCCTCATACGAGCAGTACTTC; CDR3 protein: CASSTTGTSSYEQYF
V gene: TRBV19; J gene: TRBJ1-1; D gene: TRBD1; clone size: .; CDR3 DNA: TGTGCCAGTAGTACAACAGGGGGCACTGAAGCTTTCTTT; CDR3 protein: CASSTTGGTEAFF
V gene: TRBV14; J gene: TRBJ2-7; D gene: TRBD2; clone size: .; CDR3 DNA: TGTGCCAGCAGCCCGAGCTCGATACTAGCGGGAGCTTACGAGCAGTACTTC; CDR3 protein: CASSPSSILAGAYEQYF
V gene: TRBV29-1; J gene: TRBJ2-3; D gene: TRBD2; clone size: .; CDR3 DNA: TGCAGCGTTATAGCGGGATCTAGCACAGATACGCAGTATTTT; CDR3 protein: CSVIAGSSTDTQYF
V gene: TRBV10-3; J gene: TRBJ1-1; D gene: .; clone size: .; CDR3 DNA: TGTGCCATCAGGGTGAAGGGGAACACTGAAGCTTTCTTT; CDR3 protein: CAIRVKGNTEAFF
V gene: TRBV27; J gene: TRBJ2-7; D gene: TRBD1; clone size: .; CDR3 DNA: TGTGCCAGCCGGACAGGGGGCTACGAGCAGTACTTC; CDR3 protein: CASRTGGYEQYF
V gene: TRBV30; J gene: TRBJ1-1; D gene: TRBD1; clone size: .; CDR3 DNA: TGTGCCTATTACAGGGGGACTGAAGCTTTCTTT; CDR3 protein: CAYYRGTEAFF
V gene: TRBV21-1; J gene: TRBJ1-3; D gene: .; clone size: .; CDR3 DNA: TGTGCCAGCAGCAAAGTGACAGGGGCCACCTCTGGAAACACCATATATTTT; CDR3 protein: CASSKVTGATSGNTIYF
V gene: TRBV5-6; J gene: TRBJ2-3; D gene: TRBD2; clone size: .; CDR3 DNA: TGTGCCAGCAGCTCTGGACTAGCGCCCGATACGCAGTATTTT; CDR3 protein: CASSSGLAPDTQYF
V gene: TRBV7-6; J gene: TRBJ2-7; D gene: .; clone size: .; CDR3 DNA: TGTGCCAGCAGCTTAGTCCGGGACAAAATATACGAGCAGTACTTC; CDR3 protein: CASSLVRDKIYEQYF
V gene: TRBV28; J gene: TRBJ2-7; D gene: .; clone size: .; CDR3 DNA: TGTGCCAGCAGTACTCGGGCGGCTAGCCGGGACAACTACGAGCAGTACTTC; CDR3 protein: CASSTRAASRDNYEQYF
V gene: TRBV11-2; J gene: TRBJ2-7; D gene: TRBD2; clone size: .; CDR3 DNA: TGTGCCAGCAGCACACATAGGGACTACTCCTACGAGCAGTACTTC; CDR3 protein: CASSTHRDYSYEQYF
V gene: TRBV5-1; J gene: TRBJ2-7; D gene: TRBD1; clone size: .; CDR3 DNA: TGCGCCAGCAGGCTAGCCGGGACAGGGCCCTACGAGCAGTACTTC; CDR3 protein: CASRLAGTGPYEQYF
V gene: TRBV9; J gene: TRBJ2-5; D gene: .; clone size: .; CDR3 DNA: TGTGCCAGCAGCCCCACCAACAGGGTGGGGCAAGAGACCCAGTACTTC; CDR3 protein: CASSPTNRVGQETQYF
V gene: TRBV6-2/TRBV6-3; J gene: TRBJ2-3; D gene: TRBD2; clone size: medium-sized; CDR3 DNA: TGTGCCAGCAGTTGGACTAGCGGGAGCACAGATACGCAGTATTTT; CDR3 protein: CASSWTSGSTDTQYF
V gene: TRBV5-1; J gene: TRBJ2-7; D gene: .; clone size: .; CDR3 DNA: TGCGCCAGCAGCTCCGTCTACGAGCAGTACTTC; CDR3 protein: CASSSVYEQYF
V gene: TRBV10-1; J gene: TRBJ1-1; D gene: .; clone size: .; CDR3 DNA: TGCGCCAGCAGTGACTCACTGGGGGCAGACACTGAAGCTTTCTTT; CDR3 protein: CASSDSLGADTEAFF
V gene: TRBV25-1; J gene: TRBJ2-3; D gene: TRBD1; clone size: .; CDR3 DNA: TGTGCCAGCAGTGGCCACAGGGGCCTCCACACAGATACGCAGTATTTT; CDR3 protein: CASSGHRGLHTDTQYF
V gene: TRBV28; J gene: TRBJ2-2; D gene: .; clone size: .; CDR3 DNA: TGTGCCAGCAGTTTATCCAGCACCGGGGAGCTGTTTTTT; CDR3 protein: CASSLSSTGELFF
V gene: TRBV7-9; J gene: TRBJ2-7; D gene: .; clone size: .; CDR3 DNA: TGTGCCAGCAGCCTCGGGTATTACGAGCAGTACTTC; CDR3 protein: CASSLGYYEQYF
V gene: TRBV2; J gene: TRBJ2-3; D gene: .; clone size: .; CDR3 DNA: TGTGCCAGCAGGGGAGGAACAGGGGAAGATACGCAGTATTTT; CDR3 protein: CASRGGTGEDTQYF
V gene: TRBV29-1; J gene: TRBJ2-7; D gene: TRBD1; clone size: .; CDR3 DNA: TGCAGCGTTCGCCCGGGACAGGGAAACGAGCAGTACTTC; CDR3 protein: CSVRPGQGNEQYF
V gene: TRBV28; J gene: TRBJ2-3; D gene: .; clone size: .; CDR3 DNA: TGTGCCAGCAGTTTTAAAGATACGCAGTATTTT; CDR3 protein: CASSFKDTQYF
V gene: TRBV6-5; J gene: TRBJ2-7; D gene: TRBD1; clone size: few; CDR3 DNA: TGTGCCAGCACCACAGACAGGGCCGATAGCGAGCAGTACTTC; CDR3 protein: CASTTDRADSEQYF
V gene: TRBV2; J gene: TRBJ1-6; D gene: .; clone size: .; CDR3 DNA: TGTGCCAGCAGGCCAGACAGGCGCGCCTATAATTCACCCCTCCACTTT; CDR3 protein: CASRPDRRAYNSPLHF
V gene: TRBV2; J gene: TRBJ1-1; D gene: .; clone size: .; CDR3 DNA: TGTGCCAGCAGTGAATCCGGTCGGTCAGGGTTCACTGAAGCTTTCTTT; CDR3 protein: CASSESGRSGFTEAFF
V gene: TRBV11-2; J gene: TRBJ2-1; D gene: .; clone size: .; CDR3 DNA: TGTGCCAGCAGCTTAGATTATCCAAACTCCTACAATGAGCAGTTCTTC; CDR3 protein: CASSLDYPNSYNEQFF
V gene: TRBV30; J gene: TRBJ1-3; D gene: .; clone size: .; CDR3 DNA: TGTGCCTGGAGTGTACGCGGACAGAGAAACACCATATATTTT; CDR3 protein: CAWSVRGQRNTIYF
V gene: TRBV27; J gene: TRBJ1-3; D gene: .; clone size: .; CDR3 DNA: TGTGCCAGCCTCCCTAAGGTGGCGGGAAACACCATATATTTT; CDR3 protein: CASLPKVAGNTIYF
V gene: TRBV9; J gene: TRBJ2-1; D gene: .; clone size: .; CDR3 DNA: TGTGCCAGCAGCGCCTCACAGGGAGGGGTTGGGAATGAGCAGTTCTTC; CDR3 protein: CASSASQGGVGNEQFF